This record looks at one TCR beta chain sequence and its context. Its antigen remains unidentified. Time point in this sample: week 35, safety follow-up. Mutant IDH1 20-mer peptide, at 300 ug, made up each vaccine dose, with topical imiquimod. Patients underwent eight vaccinations, which took place in weeks 1, 3, 5, 7, 11, 15, 19 and 23. Donors had new WHO grade 3 or 4 IDH1-mutant, ATRX-lost astrocytomas. Only in-frame clones appear in the TCRdb table, and some are missing; sequencing was by immunoSEQ multiplex PCR. The table includes roughly 51,000 clones, roughly 84% detected once. This sample stems from a study of a mutant IDH1 vaccine in newly diagnosed glioma. Study in general: Patients began vaccination 4-6 weeks after radiotherapy alone, or with temozolomide cycles. Week 35 was safety follow-up visit V12; week 47 was end-of-study visit V13.

The CDR3 runs to 14 residues. CDR1 is SGHAT, CDR2 FQDESV, per germline (reference sequence). Trimming removed 8 bases at V and 6 bases at J, with 17 bases between. The rearrangement uses TRBV11-1 and TRBJ2-1, with D perhaps TRBD2 (6 bases). The sequence came from a man aged 40-55 years with glioma. Sequencing was performed on PBMCs, taken from a glioma patient whose treatment included an IDH1 peptide vaccine. Here the CDR3 reads CASWAGSLGNEQFF. CDR3 nucleotide sequence: TGTGCCAGCTGGGCGGGGAGTTTAGGCAATGAGCAGTTCTTC. The whole variable domain, filled in from reference TRBV11-1 and TRBJ2-1, reads EAEVAQSPRYKITEKSQAVAFWCDPISGHATLYWYRQILGQGPELLVQFQDESVVDDSQLPKDRFSAERLKGVDSTLKIQPAELGDSAMYLCASWAGSLGNEQFFGPGTRLTVL.